A single sample gave rise to the 21 T cell receptor beta chains below, sequenced in a study of blood T cell repertoires in COVID-19. The protocol was immunoSEQ multiplex PCR, while the TCRdb copy is restricted to in-frame clones and leaves out a portion. The sample includes around 29,000 clones, 85% to 90% seen only once; the top ten take 10%. The sample was peripheral blood. The receptors originated from a man between 60 and 70 years old with acute or convalescent COVID-19.

Written as DNA, the CDR3 is TGTGCCAGCAGCGAGGTACAGGGGGAAAGCACAGATACGCAGTATTTT. It translates to CASSEVQGESTDTQYF. The genes are TRBV9 and TRBJ2-3, with 8 bases that match TRBD1. From germline, CDR1 is SGDLS and CDR2 YYNGEE. J was trimmed by 0 bases and V by 3 bases; bases with no gene match: 6. The CDR3 extends over 16 amino acids.

The gene calls are TRBV5-1 and TRBJ1-4; D might be TRBD1 (5 bases). The germline CDR1 and CDR2 sequences are SGHRS and YFSETQ. The CDR3 totals 15 residues. Trimming took 4 bases from V and 5 from J, leaving 15 bases between them. CDR3 nucleotides: TGCGCCAGCAGCGAAAGGGCAGGGTCGAATGAAAAACTGTTTTTT. Its protein product is CASSERAGSNEKLFF.

The rearrangement links TRBV5-6 to TRBJ1-2; 7 bases are shared with TRBD1. This CDR3 is built from 15 residues. V gave up 0 bases and J gave up 8 bases; unmatched junction bases: 10. Germline V gene sequence: CDR1 SGHDT, CDR2 YYEEEE. CDR3 amino acids: CASSLGQGGVRGYTF. DNA of the CDR3: TGTGCCAGCAGCTTGGGACAGGGAGGTGTACGCGGCTACACCTTC. Drawing the rest from reference TRBV5-6 and TRBJ1-2, the complete variable domain is DAGVTQSPTHLIKTRGQQVTLRCSPKSGHDTVSWYQQALGQGPQFIFQYYEEEERQRGNFPDRFSGHQFPNYSSELNVNALLLGDSALYLCASSLGQGGVRGYTFGSGTRLTVV.

This chain connects TRBV7-8 to TRBJ1-1, with 9 bases matching TRBD1. Germline CDR1 is SGHVS and CDR2 is FQNEAQ. V was pared by 5 bases and J by 5 bases, with 9 bases of the junction left unmatched. This CDR3 is 15 amino acids long. CDR3 residues: CASSRRGQGDTEAFF. DNA for the CDR3: TGTGCCAGCAGCCGCCGGGGACAGGGAGATACTGAAGCTTTCTTT.

The rearrangement joins TRBV27 to TRBJ1-5; D is ambiguous. The length of the CDR3 is 14 residues. Germline loops: CDR1 MNHEY, CDR2 SMNVEV (reference sequence). V lost 11 bases, J lost 1 base, and 15 bases lay in between. The CDR3 here is CASSSGASNQPQHF. DNA for the CDR3: TGTGCCTCTTCGTCGGGAGCAAGCAATCAGCCCCAGCATTTT.

The genes are TRBV29-1 and TRBJ2-2; D is possibly TRBD1 (6 bases). The V end lost 6 bases, the J end lost 1 base, and 12 bases lay between the germline ends. This CDR3 comprises 14 residues. Germline V gene lookup returns CDR1 SQVTM and CDR2 ANQGSEA. This CDR3 reads CSVTWGQNTGELFF. The CDR3 coding sequence is TGCAGCGTCACCTGGGGGCAGAACACCGGGGAGCTGTTTTTT.

The chain employs TRBV27 and TRBJ2-1; D perhaps matches TRBD1 (5 bases). This CDR3 is built from 12 residues. V was trimmed by 11 bases and J by 6 bases, leaving 14 bases between them. Germline V gene lookup returns CDR1 MNHEY and CDR2 SMNVEV (reference sequence). The CDR3 DNA follows: TGTGCCCTGGGGCTGCCCTTCAATGAGCAGTTCTTC. Its translation: CALGLPFNEQFF.

This clone has only one observation. The chain carries TRBV19 and TRBJ2-5; 7 bases align to TRBD2. Germline CDR1 is LNHDA and CDR2 is SQIVND (reference sequence). The CDR3 extends over 15 amino acids. The V and J ends lost 1 base and 6 bases, in that order; junction bases with no gene match: 8. In DNA, the CDR3 is TGTGCCAGTAGTATAGGTGGGCAGCGGGGTAAGACCCAGTACTTC. Protein product: CASSIGGQRGKTQYF.

V is TRBV5-1 and J is TRBJ2-1, with TRBD2 matching 12 bases. V was clipped by 2 bases and J by 5 bases; unmatched bases: 2. This CDR3 region has 15 residues. Germline CDR1 is SGHRS and CDR2 is YFSETQ. The CDR3 region is CASSFLAGGDNEQFF. Written as DNA, the CDR3 is TGCGCCAGCAGCTTTCTAGCGGGAGGGGACAATGAGCAGTTCTTC. Drawing the rest from reference TRBV5-1 and TRBJ2-1, the complete variable domain is KAGVTQTPRYLIKTRGQQVTLSCSPISGHRSVSWYQQTPGQGLQFLFEYFSETQRNKGNFPGRFSGRQFSNSRSEMNVSTLELGDSALYLCASSFLAGGDNEQFFGPGTRLTVL.

The V call is TRBV5-6, the J call TRBJ2-5; 9 bases agree with TRBD1. Germline V gene lookup returns CDR1 SGHDT and CDR2 YYEEEE. The length of the CDR3 is 14 residues. Trimming took 4 bases from V and 5 from J; bases not matched to a gene: 6. CDR3 bases: TGTGCCAGCAGCCGGACAGGGGAGGGCGAGACCCAGTACTTC. This translates into CASSRTGEGETQYF.

This chain joins TRBV7-2 and TRBJ2-4; D is unclear. The CDR3 is made up of 16 amino acids. Per germline, CDR1 SGHTA and CDR2 FQGNSA. V gave up 1 base and J gave up 0 bases, with 10 bases separating them. The CDR3 sequence: CASSLVELTAKNIQYF. CDR3 DNA sequence: TGTGCCAGCAGCTTAGTAGAACTTACAGCCAAAAACATTCAGTACTTC.

The rearrangement uses TRBV27 and TRBJ2-2; no clear D. This CDR3 spans 14 amino acids. The germline V gene encodes CDR1 MNHEY and CDR2 SMNVEV (reference sequence). V was pared by 2 bases and J by 7 bases, with 11 bases between. CDR3 nucleotide sequence: TGTGCCAGCAGTTTAAGTCGGTCGGGCGGGGAGCTGTTTTTT. It codes for CASSLSRSGGELFF.

V gene TRBV27 combines with J gene TRBJ2-1, with a tentative D call TRBD2 (6 bases). CDR3 size: 14 residues. Between the trimmed V and J ends, which lost 10 bases and 13 bases, there was a span of 26 bases. CDR1 is MNHEY, CDR2 SMNVEV, per germline (reference sequence). CDR3 in DNA: TGTGCCACATGGTCCATCCATGAAATCGGGGGACAGTTCTTC. Encoded protein: CATWSIHEIGGQFF.

The CDR3 DNA follows: TGTGCCAGTAGCAGCCGGACAGCTGGAAACACCATATATTTT. Amino acids: CASSSRTAGNTIYF. This chain uses TRBV19 with TRBJ1-3; TRBD1 might be the D (6 bases). V shed 6 bases and J shed 2 bases, with 11 bases lying between them. The germline CDR1 and CDR2 sequences are LNHDA and SQIVND (reference sequence). The CDR3 has 14 residues.

In its sample, this clone was seen once. The chain links TRBV4-2 to TRBJ1-5, with 12 bases that match TRBD1. The CDR3 extends over 16 amino acids. J was trimmed by 6 bases and V by 0 bases; bases with no gene match: 3. Per the germline V gene, CDR1 is LGHNA and CDR2 is YNFKEQ. The chain's CDR3 is CASSQDRDRGLQPQHF. The CDR3 DNA follows: TGTGCCAGCAGCCAAGACCGGGACAGGGGGCTTCAGCCCCAGCATTTT.

This chain joins TRBV5-1 and TRBJ2-1; D gene uncertain. Germline V CDR1 and CDR2: SGHRS, YFSETQ. V was shortened by 1 base and J by 3 bases, with 8 bases between the two germline ends. The length of the CDR3 is 14 residues. The DNA for the CDR3 is TGCGCCAGCAGCTTGTGGCGGAACTACAATGAGCAGTTCTTC. Translated, it gives CASSLWRNYNEQFF.

The chain combines TRBV5-4 with TRBJ2-2, with D unclear. Germline-derived CDR1 and CDR2 are SGHNT and YYREEE (reference sequence). Trimming cost V 2 bases and J 4 bases, with 12 bases left between them. This CDR3 is 15 amino acids long. This chain's CDR3 is CASSLVESFTGELFF. The CDR3 nucleotides read TGTGCCAGCAGCTTAGTGGAGAGTTTCACCGGGGAGCTGTTTTTT.

V and J are TRBV10-3 and TRBJ2-5; TRBD2 might be the D (5 bases). Trimming shortened V by 0 bases and J by 4 bases, and 9 bases separated the two germline ends. There are 14 residues in the CDR3. CDR1 is ENHRY, CDR2 SYGVKD, per germline. CDR3 in amino acids: CAISESLAGETQYF. The CDR3 DNA reads as TGTGCCATCAGTGAGTCGCTGGCGGGAGAGACCCAGTACTTC.

This chain joins TRBV28 and TRBJ1-1; no definite D call. The V gene's germline CDR1 is MDHEN and CDR2 SYDVKM. The CDR3 extends over 16 amino acids. The V end was cut by 5 bases, the J end by 10 bases, with 26 bases between. The DNA of the CDR3 is TGTGCCAGCAGTCCCCACCCTACACCGGTCCACAACAGAGCTTTCTTT. This sequence encodes CASSPHPTPVHNRAFF.

CDR3 loop: CASSPRDRAGYTF. The CDR3 DNA reads TGTGCCAGTAGTCCCCGGGACAGGGCTGGCTACACCTTC. The genes are TRBV19 and TRBJ1-2, with TRBD1 identical over 9 bases. V trimming: 5 bases; J trimming: 7 bases; junction bases outside the gene matches: 5. Per germline, CDR1 LNHDA and CDR2 SQIVND (reference sequence). The CDR3 extends over 13 amino acids. Based on the CDR3 plus reference TRBV19 and TRBJ1-2, the full variable domain is DGGITQSPKYLFRKEGQNVTLSCEQNLNHDAMYWYRQDPGQGLRLIYYSQIVNDFQKGDIAEGYSVSREKKESFPLTVTSAQKNPTAFYLCASSPRDRAGYTFGSGTRLTVV.

The table lists this clone with a count of one. This chain uses TRBV15 with TRBJ2-5, with 9 bases fitting TRBD2. CDR3 length equals 17 residues. Germline CDR1 and CDR2: LNHNV and YYDKDF (reference sequence). Losses at the gene ends were 0 bases for V and 3 bases for J; bases not matched to a gene: 8. As DNA, the CDR3 is TGTGCCACCAGCAGAGATTTGGCAAGCGGGGGGAAAGAGACCCAGTACTTC. Amino acids: CATSRDLASGGKETQYF.